This T cell receptor (beta chain) was identified during a study of blood T cell repertoires in COVID-19. Study-wide context: Sites in the United States, Italy and Spain provided acute and convalescent COVID-19 samples. Nucleic acid was either cDNA or gDNA, and it came from T cells, B-cell-depleted T cells, or PBMCs.

Profiled with immunoSEQ multiplex PCR; TCRdb holds only in-frame clones, not every one. The sample has approximately 64,000 clones; more than 70% are singletons. Living in 24 US areas, the participants were between 18 and 89 years of age. Input material: PBMCs or T cells enriched from blood (not recorded which). This TCR derives from a woman in her forties who had recovered from COVID-19.

The CDR3, as DNA: TGTGCCAGCATGGGCCGGACTGGCTCCTACGAGCAGTACTTC. Protein sequence: CASMGRTGSYEQYF. The chain couples TRBV6-5 to TRBJ2-7; possible D gene TRBD2, 5 bases. The V end lost 7 bases, the J end lost 0 bases, and 13 bases lay between the germline ends. The CDR3 runs to 14 residues. Germline-derived CDR1 and CDR2 are MNHEY and SVGAGI.